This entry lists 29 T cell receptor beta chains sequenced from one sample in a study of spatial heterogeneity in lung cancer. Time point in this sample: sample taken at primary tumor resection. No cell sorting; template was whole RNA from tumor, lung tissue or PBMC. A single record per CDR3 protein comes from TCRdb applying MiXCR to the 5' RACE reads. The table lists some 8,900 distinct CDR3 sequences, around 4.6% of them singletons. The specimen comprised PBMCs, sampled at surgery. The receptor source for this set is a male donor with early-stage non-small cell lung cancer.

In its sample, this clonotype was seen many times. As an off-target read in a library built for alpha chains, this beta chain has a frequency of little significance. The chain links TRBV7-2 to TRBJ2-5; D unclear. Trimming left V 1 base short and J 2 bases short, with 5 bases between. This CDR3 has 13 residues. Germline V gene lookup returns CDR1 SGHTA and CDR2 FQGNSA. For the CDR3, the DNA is TGTGCCAGCAGCTTAGAGATGCAAGAGACCCAGTACTTC. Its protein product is CASSLEMQETQYF.

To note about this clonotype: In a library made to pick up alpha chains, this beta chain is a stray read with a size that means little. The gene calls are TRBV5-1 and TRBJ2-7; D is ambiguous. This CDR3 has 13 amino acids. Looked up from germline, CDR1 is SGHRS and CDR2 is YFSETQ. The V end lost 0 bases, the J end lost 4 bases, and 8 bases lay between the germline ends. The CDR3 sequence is CASSLADEYEQYF. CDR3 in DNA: TGCGCCAGCAGCTTGGCCGATGAATACGAGCAGTACTTC.

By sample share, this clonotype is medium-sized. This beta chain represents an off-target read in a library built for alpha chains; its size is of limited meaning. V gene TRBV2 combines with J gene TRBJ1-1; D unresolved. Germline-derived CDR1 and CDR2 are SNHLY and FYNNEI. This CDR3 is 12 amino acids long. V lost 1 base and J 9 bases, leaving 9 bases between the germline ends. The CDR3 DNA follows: TGTGCCAGCAGTGAAGTCGGGTGGCAAGCTTTCTTT. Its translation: CASSEVGWQAFF.

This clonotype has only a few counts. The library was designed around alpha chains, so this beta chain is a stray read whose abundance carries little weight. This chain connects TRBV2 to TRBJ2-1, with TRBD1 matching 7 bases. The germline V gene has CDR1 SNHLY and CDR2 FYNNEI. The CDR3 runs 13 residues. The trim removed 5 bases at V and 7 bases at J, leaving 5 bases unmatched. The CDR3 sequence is CASSRDRSNEQFF. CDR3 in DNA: TGTGCCAGCAGTCGGGACAGATCAAATGAGCAGTTCTTC.

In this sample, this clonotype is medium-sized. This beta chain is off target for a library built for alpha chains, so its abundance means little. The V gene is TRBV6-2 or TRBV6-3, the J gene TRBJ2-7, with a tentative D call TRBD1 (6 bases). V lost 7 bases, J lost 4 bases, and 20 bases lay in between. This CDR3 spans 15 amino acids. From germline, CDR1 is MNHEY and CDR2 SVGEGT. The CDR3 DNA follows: TGTGCCAGCACCCCGTTCAGCAGGGGAAGGTACGAGCAGTACTTC. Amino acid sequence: CASTPFSRGRYEQYF.

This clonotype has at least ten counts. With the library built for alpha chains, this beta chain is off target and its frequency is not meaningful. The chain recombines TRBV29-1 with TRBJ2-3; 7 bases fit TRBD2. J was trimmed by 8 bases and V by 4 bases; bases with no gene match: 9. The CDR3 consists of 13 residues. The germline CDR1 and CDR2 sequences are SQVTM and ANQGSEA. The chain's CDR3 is CSVGGGERATQYF. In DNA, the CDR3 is TGCAGCGTTGGCGGGGGAGAGCGTGCTACGCAGTATTTT.

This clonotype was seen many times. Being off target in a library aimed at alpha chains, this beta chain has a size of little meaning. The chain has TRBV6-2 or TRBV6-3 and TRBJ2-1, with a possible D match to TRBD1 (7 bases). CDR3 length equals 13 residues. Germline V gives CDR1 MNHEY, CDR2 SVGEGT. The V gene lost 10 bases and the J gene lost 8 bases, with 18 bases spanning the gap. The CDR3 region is CATGQGGSYEQFF. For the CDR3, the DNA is TGTGCCACCGGGCAGGGGGGTAGTTATGAGCAGTTCTTC.

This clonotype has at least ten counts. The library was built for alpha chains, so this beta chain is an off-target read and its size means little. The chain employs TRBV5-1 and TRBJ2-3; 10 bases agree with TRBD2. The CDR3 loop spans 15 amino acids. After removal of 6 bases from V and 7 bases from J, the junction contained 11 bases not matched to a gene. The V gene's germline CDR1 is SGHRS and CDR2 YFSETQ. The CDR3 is CASNERGGRSNTQYF. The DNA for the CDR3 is TGCGCCAGCAACGAGCGGGGGGGCCGAAGCAATACGCAGTATTTT.

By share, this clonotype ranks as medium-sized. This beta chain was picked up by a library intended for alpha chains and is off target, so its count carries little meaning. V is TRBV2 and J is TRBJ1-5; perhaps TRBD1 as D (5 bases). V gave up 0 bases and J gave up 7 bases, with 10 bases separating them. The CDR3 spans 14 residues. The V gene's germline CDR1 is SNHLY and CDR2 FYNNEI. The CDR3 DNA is TGTGCCAGCAGTGAAGCTGGGGGACGGCAGCCCCAGCATTTT. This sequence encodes CASSEAGGRQPQHF.

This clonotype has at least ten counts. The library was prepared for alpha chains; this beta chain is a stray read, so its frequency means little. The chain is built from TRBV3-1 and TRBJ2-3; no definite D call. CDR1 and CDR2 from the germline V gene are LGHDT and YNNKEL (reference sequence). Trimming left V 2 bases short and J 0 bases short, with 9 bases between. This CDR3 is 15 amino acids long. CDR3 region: CASSQLTTSTDTQYF. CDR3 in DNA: TGTGCCAGCAGCCAATTAACCACTAGCACAGATACGCAGTATTTT.

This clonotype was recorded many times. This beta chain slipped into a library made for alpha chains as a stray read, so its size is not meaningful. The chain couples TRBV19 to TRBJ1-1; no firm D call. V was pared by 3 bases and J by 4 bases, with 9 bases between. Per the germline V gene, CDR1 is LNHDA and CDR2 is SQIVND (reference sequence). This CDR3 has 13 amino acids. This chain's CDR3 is CASSIKQRTEAFF. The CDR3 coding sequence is TGTGCCAGTAGTATCAAACAGCGCACTGAAGCTTTCTTT.

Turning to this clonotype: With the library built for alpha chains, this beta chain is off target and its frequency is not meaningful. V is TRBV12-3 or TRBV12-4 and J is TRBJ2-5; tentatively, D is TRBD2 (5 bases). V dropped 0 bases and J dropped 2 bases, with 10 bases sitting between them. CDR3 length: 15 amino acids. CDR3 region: CASSLAQDYQETQYF. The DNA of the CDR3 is TGTGCCAGCAGTTTAGCGCAAGACTATCAAGAGACCCAGTACTTC.

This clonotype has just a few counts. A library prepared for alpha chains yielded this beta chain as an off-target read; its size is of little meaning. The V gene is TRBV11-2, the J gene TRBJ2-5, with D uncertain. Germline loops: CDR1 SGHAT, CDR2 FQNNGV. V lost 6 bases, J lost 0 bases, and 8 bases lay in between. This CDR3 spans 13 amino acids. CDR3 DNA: TGTGCCAGCAGTTTAACGTACCAAGAGACCCAGTACTTC. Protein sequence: CASSLTYQETQYF. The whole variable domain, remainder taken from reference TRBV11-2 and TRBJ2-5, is EAGVAQSPRYKIIEKRQSVAFWCNPISGHATLYWYQQILGQGPKLLIQFQNNGVVDDSQLPKDRFSAERLKGVDSTLKIQPAKLEDSAVYLCASSLTYQETQYFGPGTRLLVL.

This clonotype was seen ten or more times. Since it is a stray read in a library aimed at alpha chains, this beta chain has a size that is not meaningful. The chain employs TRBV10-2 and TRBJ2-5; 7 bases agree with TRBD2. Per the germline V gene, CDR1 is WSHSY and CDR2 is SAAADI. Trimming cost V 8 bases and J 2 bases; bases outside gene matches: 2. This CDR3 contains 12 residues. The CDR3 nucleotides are TGCGCCAGCCGGGAGGTACAAGAGACCCAGTACTTC. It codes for CASREVQETQYF.

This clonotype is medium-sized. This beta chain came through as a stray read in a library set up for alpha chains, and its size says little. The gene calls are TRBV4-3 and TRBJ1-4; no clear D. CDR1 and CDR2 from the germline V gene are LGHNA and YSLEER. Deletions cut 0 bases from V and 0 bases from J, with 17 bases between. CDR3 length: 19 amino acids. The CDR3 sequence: CASSQEGLGHRATNEKLFF. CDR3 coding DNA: TGCGCCAGCAGCCAAGAGGGTCTAGGGCATCGAGCAACTAATGAAAAACTGTTTTTT.

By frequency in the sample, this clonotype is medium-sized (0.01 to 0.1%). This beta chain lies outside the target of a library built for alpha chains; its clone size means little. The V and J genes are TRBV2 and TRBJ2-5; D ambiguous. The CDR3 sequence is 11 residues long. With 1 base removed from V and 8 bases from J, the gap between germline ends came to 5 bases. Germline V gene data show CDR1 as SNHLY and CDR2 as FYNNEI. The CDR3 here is CASSEDRTQYF. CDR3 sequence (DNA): TGTGCCAGCAGTGAAGACAGAACCCAGTACTTC.

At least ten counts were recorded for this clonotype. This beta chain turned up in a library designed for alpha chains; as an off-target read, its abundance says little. In DNA form, the CDR3 reads TGCGCCAGCAGCCAAGACACAAGCACAGATACGCAGTATTTT. Its translation: CASSQDTSTDTQYF. The chain is built from TRBV4-3 and TRBJ2-3; D is unresolved. CDR3 size: 14 residues. The germline gives CDR1 LGHNA, CDR2 YSLEER. V dropped 0 bases and J dropped 0 bases, with 4 bases sitting between them.

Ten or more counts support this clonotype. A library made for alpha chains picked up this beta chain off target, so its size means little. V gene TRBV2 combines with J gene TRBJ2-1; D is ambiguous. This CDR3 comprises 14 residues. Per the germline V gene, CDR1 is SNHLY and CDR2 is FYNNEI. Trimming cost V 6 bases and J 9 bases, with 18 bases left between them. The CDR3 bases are TGTGCCAGCAGCTTACGCTCTCCCCCAGGTGAGCAGTTCTTC. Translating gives CASSLRSPPGEQFF.

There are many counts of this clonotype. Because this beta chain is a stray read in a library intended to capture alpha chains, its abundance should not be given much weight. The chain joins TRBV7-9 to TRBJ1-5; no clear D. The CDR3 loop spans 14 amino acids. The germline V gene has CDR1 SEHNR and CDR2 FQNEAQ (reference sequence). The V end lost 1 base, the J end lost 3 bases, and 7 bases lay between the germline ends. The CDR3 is CASSLEQPNQPQHF. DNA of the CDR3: TGTGCCAGCAGCTTAGAACAGCCCAATCAGCCCCAGCATTTT.

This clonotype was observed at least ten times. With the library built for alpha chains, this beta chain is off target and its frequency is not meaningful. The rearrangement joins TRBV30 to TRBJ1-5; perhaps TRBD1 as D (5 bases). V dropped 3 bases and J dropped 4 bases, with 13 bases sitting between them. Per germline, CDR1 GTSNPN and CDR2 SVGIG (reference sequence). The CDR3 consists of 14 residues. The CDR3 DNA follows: TGTGCCTGGAGGAGCAGGGCCAGGAATCAGCCCCAGCATTTT. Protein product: CAWRSRARNQPQHF. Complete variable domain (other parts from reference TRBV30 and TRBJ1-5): SQTIHQWPATLVQPVGSPLSLECTVEGTSNPNLYWYRQAAGRGLQLLFYSVGIGQISSEVPQNLSASRPQDRQFILSSKKLLLSDSGFYLCAWRSRARNQPQHFGDGTRLSIL.

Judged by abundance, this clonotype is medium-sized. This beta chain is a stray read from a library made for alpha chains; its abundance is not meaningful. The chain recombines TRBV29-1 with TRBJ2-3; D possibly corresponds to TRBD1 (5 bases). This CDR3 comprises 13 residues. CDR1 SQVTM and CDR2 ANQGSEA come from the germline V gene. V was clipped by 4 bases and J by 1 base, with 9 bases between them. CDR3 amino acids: CSVVQGGTDTQYF. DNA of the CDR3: TGCAGCGTTGTTCAGGGTGGCACAGATACGCAGTATTTT.

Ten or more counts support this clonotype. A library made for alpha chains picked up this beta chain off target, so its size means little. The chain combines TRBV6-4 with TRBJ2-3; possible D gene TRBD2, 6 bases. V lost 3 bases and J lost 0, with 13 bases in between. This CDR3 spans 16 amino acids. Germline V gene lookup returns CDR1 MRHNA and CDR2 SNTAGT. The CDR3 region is CASSEIAGRSTDTQYF. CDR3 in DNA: TGTGCCAGCAGTGAAATTGCGGGGAGGAGCACAGATACGCAGTATTTT.

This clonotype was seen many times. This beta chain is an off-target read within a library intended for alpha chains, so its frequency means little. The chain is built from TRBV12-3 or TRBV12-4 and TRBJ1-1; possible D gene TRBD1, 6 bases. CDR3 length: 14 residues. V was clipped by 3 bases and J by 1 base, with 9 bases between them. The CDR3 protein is CASSFRGGNTEAFF. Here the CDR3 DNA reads TGTGCCAGCAGTTTTAGGGGGGGGAACACTGAAGCTTTCTTT.

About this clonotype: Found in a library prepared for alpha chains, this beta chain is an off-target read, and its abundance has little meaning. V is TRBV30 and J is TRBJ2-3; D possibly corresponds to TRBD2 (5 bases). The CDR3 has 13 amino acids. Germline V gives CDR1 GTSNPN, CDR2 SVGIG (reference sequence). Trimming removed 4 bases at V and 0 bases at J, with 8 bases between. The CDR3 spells CAWTSGSTDTQYF. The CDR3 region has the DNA TGTGCCTGGACGAGCGGAAGCACAGATACGCAGTATTTT.

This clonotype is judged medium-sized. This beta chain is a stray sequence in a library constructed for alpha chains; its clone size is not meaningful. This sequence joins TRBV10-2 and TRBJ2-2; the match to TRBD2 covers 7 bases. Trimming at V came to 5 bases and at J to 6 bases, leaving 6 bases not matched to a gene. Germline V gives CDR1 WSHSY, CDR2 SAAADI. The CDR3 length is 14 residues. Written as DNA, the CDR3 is TGCGCCAGCAGTAATAAACGGGGGGCCGGGGAGCTGTTTTTT. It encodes CASSNKRGAGELFF.

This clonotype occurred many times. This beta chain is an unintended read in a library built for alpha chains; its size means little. CDR3 sequence: CASSLVNVQLAKNIQYF. The CDR3 region has the DNA TGTGCCAGCAGCTTAGTCAATGTGCAACTAGCCAAAAACATTCAGTACTTC. The chain carries TRBV7-2 and TRBJ2-4, with unresolved D. This CDR3 has 17 amino acids. CDR1 and CDR2 from the germline V gene are SGHTA and FQGNSA. The V and J ends lost 1 base and 0 bases respectively, with 13 bases between them. Full variable domain (missing parts from reference TRBV7-2 and TRBJ2-4): GAGVSQSPSNKVTEKGKDVELRCDPISGHTALYWYRQSLGQGLEFLIYFQGNSAPDKSGLPSDRFSAERTGGSVSTLTIQRTQQEDSAVYLCASSLVNVQLAKNIQYFGAGTRLSVL.

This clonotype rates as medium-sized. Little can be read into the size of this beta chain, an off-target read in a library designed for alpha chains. For the CDR3, the DNA is TGCAGCGTTTCCTTGACAGGGGCATTGGAGACCCAGTACTTC. It translates to CSVSLTGALETQYF. The rearrangement uses TRBV29-1 and TRBJ2-5; TRBD1 matches at 8 bases. V shed 5 bases and J 5 bases; nucleotides not matched to a gene: 10. This CDR3 is built from 14 residues. Germline CDR1 is SQVTM and CDR2 is ANQGSEA.

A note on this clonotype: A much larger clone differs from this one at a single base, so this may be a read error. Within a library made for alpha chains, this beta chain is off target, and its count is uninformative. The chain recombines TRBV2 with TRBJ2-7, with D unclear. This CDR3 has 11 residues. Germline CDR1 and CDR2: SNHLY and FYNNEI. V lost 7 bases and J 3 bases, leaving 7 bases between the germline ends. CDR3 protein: CASTTVYEQYV. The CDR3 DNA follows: TGTGCCAGCACTACTGTCTACGAGCAGTACGTC.

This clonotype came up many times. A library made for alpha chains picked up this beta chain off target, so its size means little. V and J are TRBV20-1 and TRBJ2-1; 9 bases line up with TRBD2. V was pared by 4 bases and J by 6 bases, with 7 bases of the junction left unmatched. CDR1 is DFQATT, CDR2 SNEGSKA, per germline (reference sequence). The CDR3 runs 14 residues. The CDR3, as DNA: TGCAGTGCTACAGAAGCGGGGGGACGCAATGAGCAGTTCTTC. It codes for CSATEAGGRNEQFF.